Shown below are 23 T cell receptor beta chains from a single sample sequenced in a study of T-cell reconstitution after alpha-beta-depleted transplantation in children. TCRbeta library construction was performed incorporating unique molecular identifiers. TCRdb passed the PCR reads through MiXCR, listing each CDR3 protein once. The sample includes 500,000 to 600,000 distinct CDR3 sequences, 25% to 30% of them seen just once. The material was PBMCs, obtained before TCRalphabeta/CD19-depleted stem cell transplant. The receptors originated from a boy less than two years old with Wiskott-Aldrich syndrome, due to receive a stem cell transplant.

The rearrangement joins TRBV20-1 to TRBJ2-7; D not certain. The CDR3 extends over 14 amino acids. The V gene's germline CDR1 is DFQATT and CDR2 SNEGSKA (reference sequence). Written as DNA, the CDR3 is TGCAGCGCGGTAAAACGATCCGGTGCCTCCGAGCAGTACTTC. It is translated as CSAVKRSGASEQYF.

V gene TRBV28 combines with J gene TRBJ2-5; D perhaps matches TRBD1 (5 bases). The CDR3 has 13 amino acids. CDR1 and CDR2 from the germline V gene are MDHEN and SYDVKM. V was clipped by 7 bases and J by 5 bases, with 14 bases between them. CDR3: CASNTRVYETQYF. In DNA form, the CDR3 reads TGTGCCAGCAACACCAGGGTTTATGAGACCCAGTACTTC.

This clonotype was found a few times. The gene calls are TRBV20-1 and TRBJ1-5, with TRBD1 matching 10 bases. Trimming took 1 base from V and 3 from J; bases not matched to a gene: 6. Germline-derived CDR1 and CDR2 are DFQATT and SNEGSKA (reference sequence). This CDR3 region has 16 residues. CDR3 nucleotide sequence: TGCAGTGCTAGAGGCCCCGGGACAGGGGTCAATCAGCCCCAGCATTTT. Protein product: CSARGPGTGVNQPQHF.

This clonotype turned up a few times. Relative to the germline gene, one junction end is altered; a read error may explain this. The chain employs TRBV20-1 and TRBJ2-1; D may match TRBD1 or TRBD2 (5 bases each). The CDR3 consists of 15 residues. Germline loops: CDR1 DFQATT, CDR2 SNEGSKA (reference sequence). CDR3 region: CSVRDVSGEGNEQFF. As DNA, the CDR3 is TGCAGTGTTAGAGATGTAAGCGGAGAGGGGAATGAGCAGTTCTTC.

This clonotype was seen only a few times. V and J are TRBV28 and TRBJ2-1; the D is unclear. From germline, CDR1 is MDHEN and CDR2 SYDVKM. V was shortened by 10 bases and J by 7 bases, with 8 bases between the two germline ends. The CDR3 consists of 10 residues. The CDR3 region has the DNA TGTGCCACCGAACGAAATGAGCAGTTCTTC. Its translation: CATERNEQFF.

The chain uses TRBV6-5 and TRBJ2-7, with 8 bases identical to TRBD1. V lost 2 bases, J lost 3 bases, and 6 bases stayed unmatched. The germline V gene has CDR1 MNHEY and CDR2 SVGAGI. This CDR3 region has 15 residues. The CDR3 DNA is TGTGCCAGCAGTTACGGAAGGACAGGGTACTACGAGCAGTACTTC. Its translation is CASSYGRTGYYEQYF.

The rearrangement links TRBV20-1 to TRBJ2-5, with D maybe TRBD1 (5 bases). The CDR3 is 16 amino acids. V shed 3 bases and J shed 11 bases, with 28 bases lying between them. Germline CDR1 and CDR2: DFQATT and SNEGSKA (reference sequence). CDR3 nucleotides: TGCAGTGCTAGGGTGGCCCTCGGGCAGGGCTACAATGAGCAGTACTTC. This translates into CSARVALGQGYNEQYF.

The chain combines TRBV3-1 with TRBJ2-3; D is possibly TRBD2 (5 bases). The V end lost 2 bases, the J end lost 1 base, and 13 bases lay between the germline ends. The CDR3 runs 16 residues. Germline lookup yields CDR1 LGHDT and CDR2 YNNKEL (reference sequence). Written as DNA, the CDR3 is TGTGCCAGCAGCCAAACTAGGCCAACGGGCACAGATACGCAGTATTTT. It is translated as CASSQTRPTGTDTQYF.

This clonotype has only a few counts. CDR3 in DNA: TGTGCCAGCAGTGAAGTCGAGGGTTGGACTGAAGCTTTCTTT. It codes for CASSEVEGWTEAFF. The genes are TRBV6-1 and TRBJ1-1; D unclear. The V gene's germline CDR1 is MNHNS and CDR2 SASEGT. The CDR3 contains 14 residues. V gave up 1 base and J gave up 5 bases, with 11 bases separating them.

This clonotype has just one count. The chain employs TRBV15 and TRBJ2-7, with D perhaps being TRBD1 or TRBD2 (5 bases each). The CDR3 sequence is 14 residues long. Trimming left V 0 bases short and J 2 bases short, with 8 bases between. Germline CDR1 and CDR2: LNHNV and YYDKDF (reference sequence). The CDR3 nucleotides read TGTGCCACCAGCAGAGACCGAGGGGCCTACGAGCAGTACTTC. Translating it yields CATSRDRGAYEQYF.

This chain joins TRBV15 and TRBJ2-3, with D possibly being TRBD2 (5 bases). The germline V gene encodes CDR1 LNHNV and CDR2 YYDKDF (reference sequence). This CDR3 region has 16 residues. The V end was cut by 0 bases, the J end by 0 bases, with 10 bases between. CDR3 in DNA: TGTGCCACCAGCAGAGACCGTAGCGCAAGCACAGATACGCAGTATTTT. Translation gives CATSRDRSASTDTQYF.

This clonotype was counted only a few times. The rearrangement uses TRBV24-1 and TRBJ2-1, with TRBD2 matching over 9 bases. The junction had 8 bases not matched to a gene; V was cut back by 5 bases and J by 7 bases. Germline V gene lookup returns CDR1 KGHDR and CDR2 SFDVKD. The CDR3 covers 15 residues. Here the CDR3 reads CATSGGSGSTNEQFF. In nucleotides, the CDR3 is TGTGCCACCAGTGGAGGTAGCGGGAGTACGAATGAGCAGTTCTTC.

This clonotype was found once. The J gene is TRBJ2-7, the V gene TRBV5-1; 13 bases map to TRBD2. Germline V CDR1 and CDR2: SGHRS, YFSETQ. The CDR3 covers 15 residues. V shed 4 bases, J shed 9 bases, and the junction held 10 bases outside the gene matches. The CDR3 DNA sequence: TGCGCCAGCAGCGGGGGACTAGCGGGGCGCTTAGGGCAGTACTTC. Protein: CASSGGLAGRLGQYF. Full variable domain (remainder filled in from reference TRBV5-1 and TRBJ2-7): KAGVTQTPRYLIKTRGQQVTLSCSPISGHRSVSWYQQTPGQGLQFLFEYFSETQRNKGNFPGRFSGRQFSNSRSEMNVSTLELGDSALYLCASSGGLAGRLGQYFGPGTRLTVT.

The gene calls are TRBV6-1 and TRBJ2-2, with TRBD1 matching 8 bases. Germline trimming cut 6 bases from V and 5 bases from J; bases unmatched to any gene: 2. The CDR3 is made up of 13 amino acids. The germline V gene encodes CDR1 MNHNS and CDR2 SASEGT. CDR3 protein: CASRWTGTGELFF. The CDR3 nucleotides read TGTGCCAGCAGGTGGACAGGGACCGGGGAGCTGTTTTTT.

This chain uses TRBV20-1 with TRBJ2-7, with TRBD2 matching over 8 bases. The CDR3 has 13 residues. Germline CDR1 and CDR2: DFQATT and SNEGSKA (reference sequence). The ends lost 0 bases at V and 5 bases at J; junction bases unmatched: 3. The DNA of the CDR3 is TGCAGTGCTAGAGATGGGACTAGGGACGAGCAGTACTTC. It yields the protein CSARDGTRDEQYF.

The V gene is TRBV5-1, the J gene TRBJ2-1; 9 bases are shared with TRBD1. Germline V gives CDR1 SGHRS, CDR2 YFSETQ. Losses at the gene ends were 0 bases for V and 9 bases for J; bases not matched to a gene: 4. The CDR3 is 14 residues long. Here the CDR3 DNA reads TGCGCCAGCAGCTTGGGACAGGGGGGGCGTGAGCAGTTCTTC. It is translated as CASSLGQGGREQFF.

The V gene is TRBV16, the J gene TRBJ1-2, with TRBD1 matching 8 bases. With 1 base clipped from V and 3 bases from J, the junction kept 4 bases outside the gene matches. Per germline, CDR1 KGHSY and CDR2 FQNENV. This CDR3 has 15 amino acids. The CDR3 spells CASSQLTGAYYGYTF. CDR3 in DNA: TGTGCCAGCAGCCAATTGACAGGGGCCTACTATGGCTACACCTTC. Filled out from reference TRBV16 and TRBJ1-2, the complete variable domain reads GEEVAQTPKHLVRGEGQKAKLYCAPIKGHSYVFWYQQVLKNEFKFLISFQNENVFDETGMPKERFSAKCLPNSPCSLEIQATKLEDSAVYFCASSQLTGAYYGYTFGSGTRLTVV.

This clonotype has just a few counts. The V gene is TRBV12-3 or TRBV12-4, the J gene TRBJ2-7, with 8 bases lining up with TRBD2. This CDR3 spans 14 amino acids. Trimming took 6 bases from V and 5 from J; bases not matched to a gene: 9. In DNA, the CDR3 is TGTGCCAGCAGACGAAGCGGGAGTGGCGACGAGCAGTACTTC. This sequence encodes CASRRSGSGDEQYF.

In this sample, this clonotype turned up many times. The J gene is TRBJ2-5, the V gene TRBV20-1, with 7 bases matching TRBD1. The germline V gene has CDR1 DFQATT and CDR2 SNEGSKA (reference sequence). V shed 4 bases and J 5 bases; nucleotides not matched to a gene: 13. The CDR3 length is 15 residues. This CDR3 is CSANDIRGGWETQYF. The DNA of the CDR3 is TGCAGTGCTAACGACATTAGAGGGGGCTGGGAGACCCAGTACTTC.

This clonotype occurred a few times. This chain links TRBV20-1 with TRBJ2-5, with D perhaps matching TRBD2 (5 bases). The CDR3 is made up of 16 amino acids. Between the trimmed V and J ends, which lost 0 bases and 1 base, there was a span of 15 bases. Germline CDR1 reads DFQATT; CDR2 reads SNEGSKA (reference sequence). The CDR3 reads CSARDASWGPQETQYF. CDR3 in DNA: TGCAGTGCTAGAGATGCTAGCTGGGGTCCCCAAGAGACCCAGTACTTC.

This clonotype was counted between two and nine times. J is TRBJ1-3 and V is TRBV28; 7 positions agree with TRBD1. V shed 2 bases and J 4 bases; nucleotides not matched to a gene: 8. CDR3 length: 16 residues. CDR1 MDHEN and CDR2 SYDVKM come from the germline V gene. CDR3 loop: CASSLTATGSGNTIYF. The CDR3 DNA sequence: TGTGCCAGCAGTTTAACCGCGACAGGGTCCGGAAACACCATATATTTT.

Notes on this clonotype: The junction departs from germline at one end; a sequencing error may be responsible. The chain combines TRBV12-3 or TRBV12-4 with TRBJ1-2; 7 bases align to TRBD1. The CDR3 extends over 12 amino acids. The CDR3 DNA is TGTGCCAGCAGTTTGATCGGGACAGATTCGGCCTTC. As protein: CASSLIGTDSAF.

This clonotype was seen a handful of times. This rearrangement joins TRBV30 to TRBJ1-5; a possible D gene is TRBD1 (5 bases). Germline assignment: CDR1 GTSNPN and CDR2 SVGIG (reference sequence). This CDR3 is 13 amino acids long. Trimming removed 5 bases at V and 5 bases at J, with 13 bases between. CDR3 loop: CAWGTVGHQPQHF. The CDR3, as DNA: TGTGCCTGGGGGACTGTGGGACATCAGCCCCAGCATTTT.